One sample yielded the 20 T cell receptor beta chains listed below, sequenced in a study of cytomegalovirus exposure and HLA in healthy donors. Researchers ran the PCR with 60 Vbeta and 13 Jbeta primers. TCRdb's table, derived via immunoSEQ multiplex PCR, lists solely in-frame clones and lacks some. The profile shows just over 70,000 clones, around two thirds of them singletons. The sample was PBMCs. Every receptor here comes from a human donor in good health.

This chain links TRBV19 with TRBJ2-7, with 7 bases identical to TRBD1. The V gene end was trimmed by 10 bases and the J gene end by 5 bases; junction bases not matched to a gene: 11. Germline CDR1 LNHDA, CDR2 SQIVND (reference sequence). This CDR3 region has 13 residues. The CDR3 reads CATSRDSRDEQYF. The CDR3 coding sequence is TGTGCCACTTCCCGGGACAGTCGGGACGAGCAGTACTTC.

This chain connects TRBV7-6 to TRBJ1-1; a weak D match, TRBD1 (5 bases). V was clipped by 3 bases and J by 3 bases, with 8 bases between them. CDR3 size: 13 residues. Germline-derived CDR1 and CDR2 are SGHVS and FNYEAQ. The CDR3 spells CASSLGGDTEAFF. The CDR3 region has the DNA TGTGCCAGCAGCTTGGGGGGTGACACTGAAGCTTTCTTT.

CDR3: CASSLKGLINEQFF. The CDR3, as DNA: TGTGCCAGCAGCTTAAAGGGACTCATCAATGAGCAGTTCTTC. The rearrangement joins TRBV7-3 to TRBJ2-1; D might be TRBD2 (6 bases). This CDR3 spans 14 amino acids. In germline, CDR1 is SGHTA, CDR2 FQGTGA. V was pared by 1 base and J by 6 bases, with 10 bases between. Supplemented by reference TRBV7-3 and TRBJ2-1, the full variable domain reads GAGVSQTPSNKVTEKGKYVELRCDPISGHTALYWYRQSLGQGPEFLIYFQGTGAADDSGLPNDRFFAVRPEGSVSTLKIQRTERGDSAVYLCASSLKGLINEQFFGPGTRLTVL.

The rearrangement uses TRBV30 and TRBJ1-5; 9 bases align to TRBD1. The CDR3 runs to 14 residues. V lost 2 bases to trimming and J lost 9 bases; unmatched junction nucleotides: 8. Germline CDR1 is GTSNPN and CDR2 is SVGIG (reference sequence). CDR3: CAWSFDRGYGPQHF. CDR3 DNA sequence: TGTGCCTGGAGTTTTGACAGGGGGTATGGGCCCCAGCATTTT.

The J gene is TRBJ2-1, the V gene TRBV7-6, with 8 bases aligning to TRBD1. V gave up 4 bases and J gave up 8 bases; unmatched junction bases: 10. The CDR3 contains 15 residues. The V gene's germline CDR1 is SGHVS and CDR2 FNYEAQ. CDR3 loop: CASSSLTGEVHEQFF. The CDR3 coding sequence is TGTGCCAGCAGCTCCTTGACAGGGGAGGTGCATGAGCAGTTCTTC.

The CDR3 DNA follows: TGCGCCAGCAGCTTAAGAGTTAATGAAAAACTGTTTTTT. Amino acid sequence: CASSLRVNEKLFF. The chain uses TRBV5-1 and TRBJ1-4, with D unclear. The CDR3 runs 13 residues. The V gene's germline CDR1 is SGHRS and CDR2 YFSETQ. The V gene lost 2 bases and the J gene lost 4 bases, with 6 bases spanning the gap.

This chain links TRBV5-1 with TRBJ1-3; D is possibly TRBD1 (6 bases). Germline-derived CDR1 and CDR2 are SGHRS and YFSETQ. V dropped 4 bases and J dropped 0 bases, with 11 bases sitting between them. This CDR3 is built from 15 residues. CDR3 region: CASSERTDSGNTIYF. In DNA, the CDR3 is TGCGCCAGCAGCGAAAGGACAGACTCTGGAAACACCATATATTTT.

The sample holds a few counts of this clone. The rearrangement joins TRBV5-1 to TRBJ2-7; possibly TRBD1 for D (5 bases). The V gene lost 2 bases and the J gene lost 3 bases, with 9 bases spanning the gap. This CDR3 is 13 amino acids long. The V gene's germline CDR1 is SGHRS and CDR2 YFSETQ. The DNA of the CDR3 is TGCGCCAGCAGCTTAGCGACAGACTACGAGCAGTACTTC. It codes for CASSLATDYEQYF.

The chain employs TRBV2 and TRBJ2-1; 7 bases align to TRBD2. V lost 2 bases, J lost 9 bases, and 16 bases stayed unmatched. This CDR3 has 17 residues. Germline V lookup: CDR1 SNHLY, CDR2 FYNNEI. The CDR3 region is CASSEFSSLGTGGEQFF. CDR3 in DNA: TGTGCCAGCAGTGAATTTTCGAGTCTAGGGACGGGGGGTGAGCAGTTCTTC.

By share, this clone counts as medium-sized. The chain uses TRBV6-1 and TRBJ2-1, with 9 bases fitting TRBD2. The CDR3 covers 15 residues. V lost 7 bases and J lost 7; bases outside the gene matches: 11. From germline, CDR1 is MNHNS and CDR2 SASEGT. The CDR3: CASTTGAGGGNEQFF. The CDR3 nucleotides read TGTGCCAGCACCACTGGAGCGGGGGGAGGGAATGAGCAGTTCTTC.

V and J are TRBV7-2 and TRBJ1-5; no clear D gene. Germline V lookup: CDR1 SGHTA, CDR2 FQGNSA. The CDR3 runs to 14 residues. V lost 2 bases and J lost 2, with 7 bases in between. The CDR3 DNA sequence: TGTGCCAGCAGCTTAAAACGGGGCAATCAGCCCCAGCATTTT. It codes for CASSLKRGNQPQHF. Full variable domain (outside the CDR3, taken from reference TRBV7-2 and TRBJ1-5): GAGVSQSPSNKVTEKGKDVELRCDPISGHTALYWYRQSLGQGLEFLIYFQGNSAPDKSGLPSDRFSAERTGGSVSTLTIQRTQQEDSAVYLCASSLKRGNQPQHFGDGTRLSIL.

V gene TRBV10-3 combines with J gene TRBJ2-7; a weak D match, TRBD1 (5 bases). V gave up 7 bases and J gave up 1 base, with 20 bases separating them. The CDR3 consists of 16 residues. Looked up from germline, CDR1 is ENHRY and CDR2 is SYGVKD. CDR3 DNA sequence: TGTGCCATCAATGACGACGACAGTACGAGGTCCTACGAGCAGTACTTC. Translating it yields CAINDDDSTRSYEQYF.

V and J are TRBV10-3 and TRBJ2-7, with a weak D call TRBD2 (6 bases). The CDR3 contains 13 residues. Germline CDR1 is ENHRY and CDR2 is SYGVKD. V was cut by 5 bases and J by 6 bases, with 14 bases left in between. CDR3 sequence: CAISQTSIREQYF. The CDR3, as DNA: TGTGCCATCAGTCAGACTAGTATTCGCGAGCAGTACTTC.

The V gene is TRBV7-9, the J gene TRBJ2-7, with D possibly TRBD2 on 7 matching bases. Germline CDR1 SEHNR, CDR2 FQNEAQ (reference sequence). Trimming pared 0 bases from V and 3 bases from J, leaving 15 bases between. The CDR3 runs 16 residues. CDR3 in DNA: TGTGCCAGCAGCTTAGCAGGGGGAGGGCCTATCTACGAGCAGTACTTC. Protein sequence: CASSLAGGGPIYEQYF.

This chain connects TRBV5-5 to TRBJ2-1, with TRBD1 identical over 8 bases. The CDR3 is 13 residues long. Unmatched junction bases numbered 11, after V lost 5 bases and J lost 13 bases. The germline V gene encodes CDR1 SGHKS and CDR2 YYEKEE (reference sequence). The chain's CDR3 is CASRWEDREKQFF. The DNA for the CDR3 is TGTGCCAGCAGATGGGAGGACAGGGAGAAACAGTTCTTC.

In its sample, this clone was seen once. This chain uses TRBV9 with TRBJ2-6; D ambiguous. Germline CDR1 SGDLS, CDR2 YYNGEE. The V gene lost 3 bases and the J gene lost 4 bases, with 5 bases spanning the gap. The CDR3 spans 13 residues. This CDR3 is CASSAFGANVLTF. DNA for the CDR3: TGTGCCAGCAGCGCCTTCGGGGCCAACGTCCTGACTTTC.

The chain has TRBV5-6 and TRBJ1-1; 9 bases agree with TRBD1. Germline V gene data show CDR1 as SGHDT and CDR2 as YYEEEE. The V gene end was trimmed by 5 bases and the J gene end by 1 base; junction bases not matched to a gene: 9. The CDR3 covers 16 residues. CDR3: CASRSGTGLTNTEAFF. The CDR3 bases are TGTGCCAGCAGGTCCGGGACAGGGCTTACGAACACTGAAGCTTTCTTT.

J is TRBJ2-1 and V is TRBV7-3; perhaps TRBD2 as D (6 bases). Between the trimmed V and J ends, which lost 4 bases and 9 bases, there was a span of 16 bases. The length of the CDR3 is 14 residues. The germline CDR1 and CDR2 sequences are SGHTA and FQGTGA. CDR3 amino acids: CASSSRRGVSEQFF. As DNA, the CDR3 is TGTGCCAGCAGCTCTCGGCGGGGTGTCAGTGAGCAGTTCTTC.

This clone was seen just once. This chain joins TRBV9 and TRBJ1-2; the D gene is possibly TRBD1 (6 bases). V lost 3 bases and J 8 bases, leaving 14 bases between the germline ends. The CDR3 spans 13 residues. Germline V gene sequence: CDR1 SGDLS, CDR2 YYNGEE. As DNA, the CDR3 is TGTGCCAGCAGCGGGACAGTTTTAAGGGGCTACACCTTC. Residues: CASSGTVLRGYTF.

The J gene is TRBJ1-2, the V gene TRBV6-1; a possible D gene is TRBD1 (5 bases). V was pared by 8 bases and J by 4 bases, with 20 bases between. This CDR3 spans 15 amino acids. Germline V CDR1 and CDR2: MNHNS, SASEGT. In DNA, the CDR3 is TGTGCCAGCGAAGACGGGGGTGGCGGAGTCTATGGCTACACCTTC. Translating gives CASEDGGGGVYGYTF.